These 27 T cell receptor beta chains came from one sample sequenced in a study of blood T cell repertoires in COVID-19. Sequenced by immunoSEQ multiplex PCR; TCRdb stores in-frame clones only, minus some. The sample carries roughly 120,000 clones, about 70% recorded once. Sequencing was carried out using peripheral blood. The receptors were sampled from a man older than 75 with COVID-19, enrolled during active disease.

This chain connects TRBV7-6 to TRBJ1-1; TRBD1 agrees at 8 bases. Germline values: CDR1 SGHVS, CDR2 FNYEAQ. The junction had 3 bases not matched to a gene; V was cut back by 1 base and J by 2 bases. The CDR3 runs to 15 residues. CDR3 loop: CASSLEPGGNTEAFF. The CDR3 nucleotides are TGTGCCAGCAGCTTAGAACCAGGGGGCAACACTGAAGCTTTCTTT.

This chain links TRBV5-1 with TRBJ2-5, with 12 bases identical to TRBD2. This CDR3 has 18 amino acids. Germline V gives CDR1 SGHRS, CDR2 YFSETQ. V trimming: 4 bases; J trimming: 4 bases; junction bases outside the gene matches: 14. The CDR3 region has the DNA TGCGCCAGCAGCCGTGGATCTCTAGCGGGAGGGGGACGAGAGACCCAGTACTTC. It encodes CASSRGSLAGGGRETQYF.

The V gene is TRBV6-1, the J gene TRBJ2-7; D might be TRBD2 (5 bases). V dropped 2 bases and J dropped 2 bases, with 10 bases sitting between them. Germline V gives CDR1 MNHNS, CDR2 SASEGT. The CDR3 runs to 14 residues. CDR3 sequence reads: CASSEKRLAYEQYF. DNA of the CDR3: TGTGCCAGCAGTGAAAAGCGGCTGGCCTACGAGCAGTACTTC.

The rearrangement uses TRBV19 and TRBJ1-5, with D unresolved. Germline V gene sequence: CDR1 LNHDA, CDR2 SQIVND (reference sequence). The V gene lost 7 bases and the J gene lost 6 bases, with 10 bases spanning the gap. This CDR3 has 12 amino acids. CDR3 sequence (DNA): TGTGCCAGTAATCCTCGGGGTCAGCCCCAGCATTTT. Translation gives CASNPRGQPQHF. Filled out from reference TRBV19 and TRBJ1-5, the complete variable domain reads DGGITQSPKYLFRKEGQNVTLSCEQNLNHDAMYWYRQDPGQGLRLIYYSQIVNDFQKGDIAEGYSVSREKKESFPLTVTSAQKNPTAFYLCASNPRGQPQHFGDGTRLSIL.

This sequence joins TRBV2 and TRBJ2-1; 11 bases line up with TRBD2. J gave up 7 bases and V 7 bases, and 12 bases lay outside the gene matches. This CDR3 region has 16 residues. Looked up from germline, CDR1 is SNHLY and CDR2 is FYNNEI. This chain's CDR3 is CASTRETSGIRNEQFF. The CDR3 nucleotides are TGTGCCAGCACCAGGGAGACTAGCGGGATTAGAAATGAGCAGTTCTTC. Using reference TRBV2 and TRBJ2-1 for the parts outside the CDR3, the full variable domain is EPEVTQTPSHQVTQMGQEVILRCVPISNHLYFYWYRQILGQKVEFLVSFYNNEISEKSEIFDDQFSVERPDGSNFTLKIRSTKLEDSAMYFCASTRETSGIRNEQFFGPGTRLTVL.

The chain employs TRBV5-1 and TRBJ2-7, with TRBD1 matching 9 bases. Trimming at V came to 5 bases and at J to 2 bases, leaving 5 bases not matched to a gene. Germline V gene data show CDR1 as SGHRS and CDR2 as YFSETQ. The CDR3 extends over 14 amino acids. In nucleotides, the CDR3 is TGCGCCAGCAGAGCGGGACAGGGACCCTACGAGCAGTACTTC. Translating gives CASRAGQGPYEQYF.

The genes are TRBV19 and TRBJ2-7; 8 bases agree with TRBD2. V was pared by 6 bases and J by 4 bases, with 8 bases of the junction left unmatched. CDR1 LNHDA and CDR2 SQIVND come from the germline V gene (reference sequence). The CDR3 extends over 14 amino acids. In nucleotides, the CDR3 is TGTGCCAGTAGCCCGACTAGCGCGGCTTACGAGCAGTACTTC. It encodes CASSPTSAAYEQYF.

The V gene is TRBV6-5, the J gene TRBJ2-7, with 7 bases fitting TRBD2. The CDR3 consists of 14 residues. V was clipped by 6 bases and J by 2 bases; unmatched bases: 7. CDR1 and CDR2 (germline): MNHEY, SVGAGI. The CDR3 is CASRTLAATYEQYF. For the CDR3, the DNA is TGTGCCAGCAGAACCCTAGCGGCAACCTACGAGCAGTACTTC.

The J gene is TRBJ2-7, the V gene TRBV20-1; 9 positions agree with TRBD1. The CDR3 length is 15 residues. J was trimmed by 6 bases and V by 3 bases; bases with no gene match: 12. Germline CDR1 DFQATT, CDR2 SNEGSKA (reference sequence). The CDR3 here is CSASARGQGPIEQYF. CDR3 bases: TGCAGTGCTAGTGCAAGGGGACAGGGCCCCATCGAGCAGTACTTC.

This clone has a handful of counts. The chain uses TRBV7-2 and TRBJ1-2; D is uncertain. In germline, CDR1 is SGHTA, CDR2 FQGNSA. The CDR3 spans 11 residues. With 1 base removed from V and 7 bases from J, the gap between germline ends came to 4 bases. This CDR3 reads CASSLGGGYTF. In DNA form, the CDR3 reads TGTGCCAGCAGCTTAGGCGGTGGCTACACCTTC.

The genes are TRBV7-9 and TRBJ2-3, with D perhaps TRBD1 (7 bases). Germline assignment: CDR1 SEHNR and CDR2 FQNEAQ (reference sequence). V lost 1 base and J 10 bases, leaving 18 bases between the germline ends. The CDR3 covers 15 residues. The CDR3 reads CASSLGTGGYEPQYF. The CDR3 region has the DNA TGTGCCAGCAGCTTAGGGACAGGAGGGTACGAGCCGCAGTATTTT.

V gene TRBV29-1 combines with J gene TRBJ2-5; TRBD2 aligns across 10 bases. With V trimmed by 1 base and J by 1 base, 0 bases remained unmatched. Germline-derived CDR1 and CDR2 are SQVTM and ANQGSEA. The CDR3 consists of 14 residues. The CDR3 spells CSVEASGGQETQYF. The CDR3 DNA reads TGCAGCGTTGAAGCTAGCGGGGGCCAAGAGACCCAGTACTTC. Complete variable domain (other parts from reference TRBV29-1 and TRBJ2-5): SAVISQKPSRDICQRGTSLTIQCQVDSQVTMMFWYRQQPGQSLTLIATANQGSEATYESGFVIDKFPISRPNLTFSTLTVSNMSPEDSSIYLCSVEASGGQETQYFGPGTRLLVL.

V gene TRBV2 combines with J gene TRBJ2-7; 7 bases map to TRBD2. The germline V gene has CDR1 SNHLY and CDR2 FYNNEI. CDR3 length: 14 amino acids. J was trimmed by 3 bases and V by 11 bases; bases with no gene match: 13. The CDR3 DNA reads TGTGCCGGCTCGGGGCGGGAGTCCTTCTACGAGCAGTACTTC. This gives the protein CAGSGRESFYEQYF. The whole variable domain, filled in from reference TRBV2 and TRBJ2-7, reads EPEVTQTPSHQVTQMGQEVILRCVPISNHLYFYWYRQILGQKVEFLVSFYNNEISEKSEIFDDQFSVERPDGSNFTLKIRSTKLEDSAMYFCAGSGRESFYEQYFGPGTRLTVT.

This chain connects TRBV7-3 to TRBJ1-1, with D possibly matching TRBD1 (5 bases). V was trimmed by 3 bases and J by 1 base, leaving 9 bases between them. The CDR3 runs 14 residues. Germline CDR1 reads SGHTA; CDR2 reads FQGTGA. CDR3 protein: CASSLGRQNTEAFF. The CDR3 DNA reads TGTGCCAGCAGCTTGGGGCGCCAGAACACTGAAGCTTTCTTT.

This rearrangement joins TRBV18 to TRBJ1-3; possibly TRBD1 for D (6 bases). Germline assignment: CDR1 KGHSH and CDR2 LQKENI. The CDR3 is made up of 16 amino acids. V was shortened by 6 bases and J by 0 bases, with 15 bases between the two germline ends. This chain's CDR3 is CASSLGAPRSGNTIYF. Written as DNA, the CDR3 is TGTGCCAGCTCCCTGGGGGCCCCTCGCTCTGGAAACACCATATATTTT.

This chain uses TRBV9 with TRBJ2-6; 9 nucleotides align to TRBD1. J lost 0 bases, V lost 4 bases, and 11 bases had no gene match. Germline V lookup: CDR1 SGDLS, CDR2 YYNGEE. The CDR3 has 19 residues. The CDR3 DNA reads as TGTGCCAGCAGCATACCCCGCGGACAGGGGATCTCTGGGGCCAACGTCCTGACTTTC. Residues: CASSIPRGQGISGANVLTF.

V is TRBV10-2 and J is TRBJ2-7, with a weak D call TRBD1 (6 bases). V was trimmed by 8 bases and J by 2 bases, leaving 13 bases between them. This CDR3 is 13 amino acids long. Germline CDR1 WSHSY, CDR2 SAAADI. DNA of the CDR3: TGCGCCAGCCTAGGACAGCAAACCTACGAGCAGTACTTC. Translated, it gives CASLGQQTYEQYF.

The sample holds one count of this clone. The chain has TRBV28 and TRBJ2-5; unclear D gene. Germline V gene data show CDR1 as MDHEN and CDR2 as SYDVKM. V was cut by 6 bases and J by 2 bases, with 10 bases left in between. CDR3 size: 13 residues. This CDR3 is CASSTLVQETQYF. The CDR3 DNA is TGTGCCAGCAGCACCCTAGTGCAAGAGACCCAGTACTTC.

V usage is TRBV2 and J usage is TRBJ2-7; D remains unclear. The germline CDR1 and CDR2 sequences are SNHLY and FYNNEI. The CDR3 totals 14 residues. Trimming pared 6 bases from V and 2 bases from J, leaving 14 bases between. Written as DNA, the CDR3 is TGTGCCAGCAGCGTCTACCGCCCCCCCTACGAGCAGTACTTC. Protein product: CASSVYRPPYEQYF.

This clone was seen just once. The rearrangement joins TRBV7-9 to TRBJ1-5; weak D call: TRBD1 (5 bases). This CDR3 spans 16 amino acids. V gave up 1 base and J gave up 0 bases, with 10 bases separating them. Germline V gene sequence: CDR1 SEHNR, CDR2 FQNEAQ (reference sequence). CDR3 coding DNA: TGTGCCAGCAGCTTAGAGTCAGGGCATAGCAATCAGCCCCAGCATTTT. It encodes CASSLESGHSNQPQHF.

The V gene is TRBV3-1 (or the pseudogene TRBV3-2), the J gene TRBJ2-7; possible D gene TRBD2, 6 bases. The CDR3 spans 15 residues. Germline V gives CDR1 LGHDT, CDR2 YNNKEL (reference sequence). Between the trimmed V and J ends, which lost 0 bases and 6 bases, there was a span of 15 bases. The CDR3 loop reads CASSQDLAQPGEQYF. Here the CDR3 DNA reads TGTGCCAGCAGCCAAGATCTAGCGCAGCCGGGCGAGCAGTACTTC.

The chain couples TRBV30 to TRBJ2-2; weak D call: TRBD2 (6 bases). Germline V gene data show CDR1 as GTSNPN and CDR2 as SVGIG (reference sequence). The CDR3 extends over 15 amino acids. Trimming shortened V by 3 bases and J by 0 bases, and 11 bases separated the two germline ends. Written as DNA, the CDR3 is TGTGCCTGGAGATACAGGACTACGAACACCGGGGAGCTGTTTTTT. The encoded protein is CAWRYRTTNTGELFF.

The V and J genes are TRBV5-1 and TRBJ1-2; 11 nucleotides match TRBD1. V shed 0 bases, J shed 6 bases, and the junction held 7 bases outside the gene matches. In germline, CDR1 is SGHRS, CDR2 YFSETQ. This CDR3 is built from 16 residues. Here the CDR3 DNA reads TGCGCCAGCAGCTTGGAGGCTGGGACAGGGGGAGATGGCTACACCTTC. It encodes CASSLEAGTGGDGYTF.

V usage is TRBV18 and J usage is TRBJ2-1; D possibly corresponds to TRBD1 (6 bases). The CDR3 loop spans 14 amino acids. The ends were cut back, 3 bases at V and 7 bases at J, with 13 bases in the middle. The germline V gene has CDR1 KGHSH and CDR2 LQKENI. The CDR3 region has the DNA TGTGCCAGCTCACCTATACAGGGAACGAATGAGCAGTTCTTC. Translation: CASSPIQGTNEQFF.

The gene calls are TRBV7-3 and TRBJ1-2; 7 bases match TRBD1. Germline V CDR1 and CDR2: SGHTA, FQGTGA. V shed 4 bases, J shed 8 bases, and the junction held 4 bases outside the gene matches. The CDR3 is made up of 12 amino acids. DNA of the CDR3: TGTGCCAGCAGCTCAACAGGGGTCGGCTACACCTTC. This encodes CASSSTGVGYTF.

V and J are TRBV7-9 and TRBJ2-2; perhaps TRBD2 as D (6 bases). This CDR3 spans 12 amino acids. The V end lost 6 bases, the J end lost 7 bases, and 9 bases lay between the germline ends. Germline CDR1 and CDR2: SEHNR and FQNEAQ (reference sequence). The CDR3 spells CASSSGSGELFF. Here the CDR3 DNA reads TGTGCCAGCAGTTCCGGGAGCGGGGAGCTGTTTTTT.

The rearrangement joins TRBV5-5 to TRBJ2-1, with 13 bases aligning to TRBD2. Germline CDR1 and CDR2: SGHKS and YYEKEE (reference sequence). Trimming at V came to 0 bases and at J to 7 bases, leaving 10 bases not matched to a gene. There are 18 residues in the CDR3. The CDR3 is CASSLAPVTSGRGNEQFF. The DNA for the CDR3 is TGTGCCAGCAGCTTGGCCCCCGTCACTAGCGGGAGGGGGAATGAGCAGTTCTTC.